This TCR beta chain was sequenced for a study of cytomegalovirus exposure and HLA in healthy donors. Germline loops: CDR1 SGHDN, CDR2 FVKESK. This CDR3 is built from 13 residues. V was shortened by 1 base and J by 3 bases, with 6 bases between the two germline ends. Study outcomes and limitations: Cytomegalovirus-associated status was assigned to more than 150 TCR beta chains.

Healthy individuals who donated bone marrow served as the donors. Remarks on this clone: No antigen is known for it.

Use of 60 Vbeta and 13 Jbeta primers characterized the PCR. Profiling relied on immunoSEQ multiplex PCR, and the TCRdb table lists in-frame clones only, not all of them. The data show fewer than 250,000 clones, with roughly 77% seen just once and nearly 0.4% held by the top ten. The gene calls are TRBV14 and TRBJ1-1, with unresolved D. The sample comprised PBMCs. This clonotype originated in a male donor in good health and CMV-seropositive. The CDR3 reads CASSQGTYTEAFF. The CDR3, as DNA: TGTGCCAGCAGCCAAGGAACTTACACTGAAGCTTTCTTT.